This is a list of T cell receptor beta chains from one sample in a study of T cell responses to AZD1222 COVID-19 vaccine. TCRdb keeps only in-frame clones here, not all; method: immunoSEQ multiplex PCR. This repertoire shows 180,000 or so clones, roughly 94% found once; its top ten account for 1.3%. The starting material was peripheral blood, obtained 28 days after the second AZD1222 dose. The receptors stem from an adult who received the AZD1222 COVID-19 vaccine. The CDR3 runs from the conserved cysteine through the conserved F or W. A D gene is named only where the DNA matches it firmly. A row's size may be missing; if present it is once, few, many or a size class.

V gene,clone size,J gene,D gene,CDR3 protein,CDR3 DNA
TRBV2,-,TRBJ1-1,TRBD1,CASSPRGQANTEAFF,TGTGCCAGCAGCCCTCGGGGACAGGCGAACACTGAAGCTTTCTTT
TRBV28,-,TRBJ1-1,TRBD1,CASSIGTGSITEAFF,TGTGCCAGCAGTATCGGGACAGGATCTATCACTGAAGCTTTCTTT
TRBV7-9,-,TRBJ1-2,-,CASSVSGWNGYGYTF,TGTGCCAGCAGCGTCTCAGGGTGGAACGGCTATGGCTACACCTTC
TRBV7-9,few,TRBJ2-7,TRBD2,CASSPLAGGFYEQYF,TGTGCCAGCAGCCCTCTTGCGGGGGGCTTCTACGAGCAGTACTTC
TRBV27,-,TRBJ1-1,TRBD1,CASSPGTGGNTEAFF,TGTGCCAGCAGCCCCGGGACAGGTGGGAACACTGAAGCTTTCTTT
TRBV21-1,-,TRBJ2-7,-,CASSKAILVPPRHEQYF,TGTGCCAGCAGCAAAGCCATCTTGGTGCCGCCAAGGCACGAGCAGTACTTC
TRBV9,-,TRBJ1-2,-,CASSVATGGESTRYTF,TGTGCCAGCAGCGTCGCTACGGGGGGCGAATCGACCCGCTACACCTTC
TRBV7-2,-,TRBJ1-2,-,CASSPAWGQGYTF,TGTGCCAGCAGCCCAGCATGGGGGCAGGGCTACACCTTC
TRBV6-1,-,TRBJ1-4,-,CASSEAEQGYEKLFF,TGTGCCAGCAGTGAAGCGGAACAGGGCTATGAAAAACTGTTTTTT
TRBV7-8,-,TRBJ1-1,TRBD1,CASSLRQGLTPNTEAFF,TGTGCCAGCAGCCTACGACAGGGACTTACCCCGAACACTGAAGCTTTCTTT
TRBV29-1,once,TRBJ2-7,-,CSVEGEGLGQYF,TGCAGCGTTGAAGGAGAGGGGTTGGGGCAGTACTTC
TRBV10-2,-,TRBJ2-5,-,CASRRHSTSMRETQYF,TGCGCCAGCAGGAGGCACTCTACGTCGATGAGGGAGACCCAGTACTTC
TRBV7-9,-,TRBJ2-4,-,CASSLGLRAKNIQYF,TGTGCCAGCAGCTTAGGGCTCAGGGCCAAAAACATTCAGTACTTC
TRBV11-2,-,TRBJ1-3,-,CASSFWENTIYF,TGTGCCAGCAGCTTTTGGGAAAACACCATATATTTT
TRBV29-1,-,TRBJ1-5,-,CSVANGQSNQPQHF,TGCAGCGTTGCCAACGGACAGAGCAATCAGCCCCAGCATTTT
TRBV7-8,-,TRBJ1-2,TRBD1,CASSSRGALGYTF,TGTGCCAGCAGCTCCAGGGGGGCGTTGGGCTACACCTTC
TRBV5-1,-,TRBJ1-3,-,CASSLVVRSSGNTIYF,TGCGCCAGCAGCTTGGTCGTCAGGAGCTCTGGAAACACCATATATTTT
TRBV2,-,TRBJ1-3,TRBD1,CASSADRAGNTIYF,TGTGCCAGCAGCGCCGACAGGGCTGGAAACACCATATATTTT
TRBV5-4,-,TRBJ1-3,-,CASSLDLGGSSGNTIYF,TGTGCCAGCAGCTTGGACCTAGGGGGGAGCTCTGGAAACACCATATATTTT
TRBV12-5,-,TRBJ1-2,TRBD1,CASGPTETGGKDGYTF,TGTGCTAGTGGCCCCACCGAGACAGGGGGTAAGGATGGCTACACCTTC
TRBV11-3,-,TRBJ2-3,TRBD2,CASSLPREACTDTQYF,TGTGCCAGCAGCTTGCCTCGGGAGGCCTGCACAGATACGCAGTATTTT
TRBV30,-,TRBJ1-5,-,CAWSGQSNQPQHF,TGTGCCTGGAGCGGACAGAGCAATCAGCCCCAGCATTTT
TRBV4-3,-,TRBJ2-1,TRBD1,CASSQGQGRNEQFF,TGCGCCAGCAGCCAGGGACAGGGTCGAAATGAGCAGTTCTTC
TRBV7-6,-,TRBJ2-7,TRBD1,CASVSAGTGNYEQYF,TGTGCCAGCGTCTCTGCCGGGACAGGAAACTACGAGCAGTACTTC
TRBV30,-,TRBJ1-5,-,CAWSRDSNQPQHF,TGTGCCTGGAGCAGGGATAGCAATCAGCCCCAGCATTTT
TRBV18,once,TRBJ2-1,TRBD2,CASSPQATGLAGGTSGFF,TGTGCCAGCTCACCACAAGCAACTGGACTAGCGGGAGGGACTTCTGGGTTCTTC
TRBV7-2,-,TRBJ1-6,-,CASSSRSSYNSPLHF,TGTGCCAGCAGCAGCAGGAGCTCCTATAATTCACCCCTCCACTTT
TRBV6-1,-,TRBJ2-7,-,CASSEAGQIYEQYF,TGTGCCAGCAGTGAAGCGGGGCAGATCTACGAGCAGTACTTC